This passage covers 32 T cell receptor beta chains from one sample sequenced in a study of cytomegalovirus exposure and HLA in healthy donors. This table comes from immunoSEQ multiplex PCR, and its TCRdb copy is limited to in-frame clones, with some not included. The table records under 75,000 clones, around 93% of them present only once. Material for sequencing was PBMCs. These receptors originate from a woman in her late teens or twenties in good health and CMV-seropositive.

The chain links TRBV9 to TRBJ1-2; the match to TRBD1 covers 7 bases. CDR3 length: 15 residues. V shed 3 bases and J 7 bases; nucleotides not matched to a gene: 12. Looked up from germline, CDR1 is SGDLS and CDR2 is YYNGEE. CDR3 coding DNA: TGTGCCAGCAGCGAGGGACAGCTTATCCAGCGTGGCTACACCTTC. This encodes CASSEGQLIQRGYTF.

This clone has just one count. This sequence joins TRBV15 and TRBJ1-4; 7 bases are shared with TRBD1. CDR1 and CDR2 (germline): LNHNV, YYDKDF (reference sequence). Trimming took 1 base from V and 7 from J; bases not matched to a gene: 15. The CDR3 is 18 amino acids. The CDR3: CATSRGPGQAVVSEKLFF. DNA for the CDR3: TGTGCCACCAGCAGAGGCCCCGGACAGGCGGTTGTGAGTGAAAAACTGTTTTTT.

This chain connects TRBV19 to TRBJ1-5; a possible D gene is TRBD1 (6 bases). CDR3 size: 12 residues. Germline V gives CDR1 LNHDA, CDR2 SQIVND (reference sequence). V was clipped by 9 bases and J by 6 bases, with 12 bases between them. The CDR3 nucleotides read TGTGCCAGCGCAGGGGATAGTCAGCCCCAGCATTTT. Translation: CASAGDSQPQHF.

This sequence joins TRBV28 and TRBJ1-2; TRBD1 matches at 8 bases. Germline trimming cut 5 bases from V and 7 bases from J; bases unmatched to any gene: 9. The V gene's germline CDR1 is MDHEN and CDR2 SYDVKM. CDR3 length: 14 amino acids. The chain's CDR3 is CASSTKDRVAGYTF. The CDR3 coding sequence is TGTGCCAGCAGTACTAAGGACAGGGTAGCTGGCTACACCTTC.

The genes are TRBV6-6 and TRBJ1-1; the D is unclear. CDR1 and CDR2 from the germline V gene are MNHNY and SVGAGI (reference sequence). The CDR3 covers 15 residues. V was trimmed by 4 bases and J by 0 bases, leaving 12 bases between them. The CDR3 sequence: CASSSGVSMNTEAFF. CDR3 sequence (DNA): TGTGCCAGCAGTTCCGGGGTTTCAATGAACACTGAAGCTTTCTTT.

Comments on this clone: A junction end diverges from the germline sequence, so it may reflect a read error. The V gene is TRBV18, the J gene TRBJ1-4, with D unresolved. The CDR3 is 16 amino acids. The germline V gene encodes CDR1 KGHSH and CDR2 LQKENI. DNA of the CDR3: TGTGCCAGCTCACCGACCGGACGGGATACTAACGAAAAACTGTTTTTT. As protein: CASSPTGRDTNEKLFF.

V gene TRBV7-8 combines with J gene TRBJ1-2; 10 nucleotides align to TRBD1. Looked up from germline, CDR1 is SGHVS and CDR2 is FQNEAQ. Losses at the gene ends were 3 bases for V and 4 bases for J; bases not matched to a gene: 8. The CDR3 is 16 residues long. As DNA, the CDR3 is TGTGCCAGCAGCTTGGGAACCGGGACAGGGGTCTATGGCTACACCTTC. Protein sequence: CASSLGTGTGVYGYTF.

V is TRBV4-1 and J is TRBJ1-2; 7 nucleotides match TRBD1. Germline CDR1 and CDR2: MGHRA and YSYEKL. V dropped 2 bases and J dropped 4; count of bases not matched to a gene: 4. The CDR3 is 14 residues long. The CDR3 region is CASSQPGQTYGYTF. The CDR3 region has the DNA TGCGCCAGCAGCCAACCGGGACAGACCTATGGCTACACCTTC.

The V call is TRBV4-2, the J call TRBJ2-7; D remains unclear. V lost 7 bases to trimming and J lost 5 bases, with 18 bases between them. Germline lookup yields CDR1 LGHNA and CDR2 YNFKEQ. The CDR3 loop spans 14 amino acids. In DNA form, the CDR3 reads TGTGCCAGCAAAAACCTATGGAGTTCGGACGAGCAGTACTTC. Its protein is CASKNLWSSDEQYF.

V and J are TRBV28 and TRBJ2-1; TRBD2 matches at 10 bases. J lost 7 bases, V lost 8 bases, and 5 bases had no gene match. Germline assignment: CDR1 MDHEN and CDR2 SYDVKM. CDR3 length equals 13 residues. CDR3 amino acids: CASSSGRWNEQFF. Here the CDR3 DNA reads TGTGCCAGCTCTAGCGGGAGATGGAATGAGCAGTTCTTC.

The chain has TRBV4-3 and TRBJ1-1, with unresolved D. CDR3 size: 14 residues. The germline V gene has CDR1 LGHNA and CDR2 YSLEER. Trimming took 1 base from V and 4 from J, leaving 10 bases between them. The DNA for the CDR3 is TGCGCCAGCAGCCAAGGGAGGGCGAGCACTGAAGCTTTCTTT. This sequence encodes CASSQGRASTEAFF.

The chain uses TRBV10-3 and TRBJ2-3; TRBD2 aligns across 13 bases. Losses at the gene ends were 7 bases for V and 4 bases for J; bases not matched to a gene: 5. The germline CDR1 and CDR2 sequences are ENHRY and SYGVKD. This CDR3 contains 15 residues. The CDR3: CAITQLAGGPDTQYF. DNA of the CDR3: TGTGCCATCACCCAACTAGCGGGGGGGCCAGATACGCAGTATTTT.

The chain employs TRBV5-6 and TRBJ1-3; tentative D call: TRBD1 (5 bases). V was cut by 1 base and J by 1 base, with 15 bases left in between. This CDR3 has 17 amino acids. Germline V lookup: CDR1 SGHDT, CDR2 YYEEEE. The CDR3 sequence: CASSLTMAGLSGNTIYF. CDR3 nucleotides: TGTGCCAGCAGCTTGACCATGGCGGGGCTTTCTGGAAACACCATATATTTT.

The chain links TRBV19 to TRBJ1-1, with a tentative D call TRBD1 (5 bases). CDR3 length: 15 amino acids. Between the trimmed V and J ends, which lost 1 base and 0 bases, there was a span of 9 bases. Germline-derived CDR1 and CDR2 are LNHDA and SQIVND (reference sequence). In nucleotides, the CDR3 is TGTGCCAGTAGTATAGGTTTACAGGTGAACACTGAAGCTTTCTTT. Translating gives CASSIGLQVNTEAFF.

This chain links TRBV19 with TRBJ1-5; 7 nucleotides align to TRBD1. J was trimmed by 4 bases and V by 9 bases; bases with no gene match: 6. Germline-derived CDR1 and CDR2 are LNHDA and SQIVND (reference sequence). CDR3 length: 13 amino acids. CDR3 sequence reads: CARPGTENQPQHF. The CDR3 DNA sequence: TGTGCCAGACCCGGGACAGAAAATCAGCCCCAGCATTTT.

J is TRBJ2-1 and V is TRBV27, with 9 bases lining up with TRBD1. Germline V gene sequence: CDR1 MNHEY, CDR2 SMNVEV (reference sequence). The CDR3 contains 16 residues. With V trimmed by 5 bases and J by 4 bases, 9 bases remained unmatched. The CDR3 nucleotides read TGTGCCAGCAGTCCCCTGACAGGGGGAAAGTACAATGAGCAGTTCTTC. Its translation: CASSPLTGGKYNEQFF.

This clone has a single count. V is TRBV4-1 and J is TRBJ1-1; D gene ambiguous. The germline gives CDR1 MGHRA, CDR2 YSYEKL. CDR3 size: 12 residues. Trimming took 3 bases from V and 2 from J, leaving 4 bases between them. In DNA form, the CDR3 reads TGCGCCAGCAGCCAGGCAAACACTGAAGCTTTCTTT. Its protein is CASSQANTEAFF.

This clone showed up just once. This chain connects TRBV5-1 to TRBJ1-2; D perhaps matches TRBD1 (6 bases). V lost 4 bases, J lost 7 bases, and 20 bases lay in between. The CDR3 spans 15 residues. Germline values: CDR1 SGHRS, CDR2 YFSETQ. CDR3 coding DNA: TGCGCCAGCAGCCCGGGACATCCATCGAGCCCTGGCTACACCTTC. It translates to CASSPGHPSSPGYTF.

The J gene is TRBJ1-2, the V gene TRBV5-1, with D hard to call. The germline V gene has CDR1 SGHRS and CDR2 YFSETQ. The V and J ends lost 2 bases and 7 bases respectively, with 15 bases between them. The length of the CDR3 is 14 residues. CDR3: CASSFLSQDGGYTF. The CDR3 bases are TGCGCCAGCAGCTTTTTAAGCCAGGATGGTGGCTACACCTTC.

The J gene is TRBJ1-4, the V gene TRBV4-1, with 8 bases matching TRBD1. In germline, CDR1 is MGHRA, CDR2 YSYEKL. Trimming took 5 bases from V and 8 from J; bases not matched to a gene: 7. The CDR3 totals 14 residues. The CDR3 nucleotides read TGCGCCAGCAGCTCGGACAGGGAACACGAAAAACTGTTTTTT. Translated: CASSSDREHEKLFF.

With respect to this clone: Its ends do not fully match the called genes, so a read error is possible. This chain uses TRBV7-7 with TRBJ2-5; TRBD2 aligns across 11 bases. Per the germline V gene, CDR1 is SSHAT and CDR2 is FNYEAQ (reference sequence). The CDR3 totals 18 residues. Here the CDR3 DNA reads TGTGCTAGCAGCTTAGTCCCTAAGGGACTAGCGGAGCAAGAGACCCAGTACTTC. Translated: CASSLVPKGLAEQETQYF.

The gene calls are TRBV11-2 and TRBJ2-7; the D is unclear. Trimming left V 1 base short and J 7 bases short, with 11 bases between. This CDR3 contains 13 residues. Germline CDR1 reads SGHAT; CDR2 reads FQNNGV. The CDR3 sequence is CASSLGDRREQYF. For the CDR3, the DNA is TGTGCCAGCAGCTTAGGTGACCGGCGGGAGCAGTACTTC.

The rearrangement uses TRBV29-1 and TRBJ2-1, with TRBD2 identical over 13 bases. The CDR3 has 16 amino acids. With 0 bases clipped from V and 7 bases from J, the junction kept 6 bases outside the gene matches. The germline gives CDR1 SQVTM, CDR2 ANQGSEA. The CDR3 spells CSVEDPGLAGENEQFF. The CDR3 coding sequence is TGCAGCGTTGAAGACCCTGGACTAGCGGGAGAAAATGAGCAGTTCTTC.

V and J are TRBV7-8 and TRBJ1-5; no definite D call. CDR3 length equals 12 residues. In germline, CDR1 is SGHVS, CDR2 FQNEAQ. V was clipped by 1 base and J by 7 bases, with 5 bases between them. The CDR3 here is CASSLDRQPQHF. The CDR3 nucleotides read TGTGCCAGCAGCTTAGATAGACAGCCCCAGCATTTT.

The chain links TRBV5-4 to TRBJ2-1, with D possibly matching TRBD2 (5 bases). The CDR3 contains 11 residues. V was clipped by 6 bases and J by 8 bases, with 9 bases between them. Germline V gives CDR1 SGHNT, CDR2 YYREEE (reference sequence). CDR3 DNA: TGTGCCAGCATTGGAGGCGATGAGCAGTTCTTC. Its protein product is CASIGGDEQFF. Together with reference TRBV5-4 and TRBJ2-1, the CDR3 gives the full variable domain: ETGVTQSPTHLIKTRGQQVTLRCSSQSGHNTVSWYQQALGQGPQFIFQYYREEENGRGNFPPRFSGLQFPNYSSELNVNALELDDSALYLCASIGGDEQFFGPGTRLTVL.

The rearrangement uses TRBV6-4 and TRBJ2-3; possible D gene TRBD1, 6 bases. Trimming pared 6 bases from V and 2 bases from J, leaving 12 bases between. The V gene's germline CDR1 is MRHNA and CDR2 SNTAGT. This CDR3 comprises 14 residues. CDR3 nucleotides: TGTGCCAGCAGCTTGGACAGCATCACAGATACGCAGTATTTT. Translated, it gives CASSLDSITDTQYF.

The chain couples TRBV11-2 to TRBJ1-1, with D uncertain. The CDR3 totals 12 residues. In germline, CDR1 is SGHAT, CDR2 FQNNGV. With 2 bases removed from V and 4 bases from J, the gap between germline ends came to 5 bases. The CDR3 region is CASSLSSTEAFF. The CDR3 DNA is TGTGCCAGCAGCTTAAGTAGCACTGAAGCTTTCTTT.

The chain couples TRBV15 to TRBJ1-1; 7 bases fit TRBD1. V shed 1 base, J shed 11 bases, and the junction held 7 bases outside the gene matches. CDR1 is LNHNV and CDR2 is YYDKDF in the germline V gene (reference sequence). The CDR3 has 13 residues. This CDR3 reads CATSRGPGTVAFF. Written as DNA, the CDR3 is TGTGCCACCAGCAGAGGTCCAGGGACAGTGGCTTTCTTT.

The genes are TRBV23-1 and TRBJ1-1; D gene uncertain. TRBV23-1 is assigned to the ORF class and has an uncertain function. The CDR3 spans 10 residues. Trimming took 8 bases from V and 6 from J, leaving 7 bases between them. The DNA of the CDR3 is TGCGCCAGCTCGGCGGCTGAAGCTTTCTTT. Its translation is CASSAAEAFF.

The rearrangement joins TRBV19 to TRBJ2-4; 13 bases fit TRBD2. CDR3 length: 19 residues. V lost 4 bases and J lost 1; bases outside the gene matches: 10. Germline V gene lookup returns CDR1 LNHDA and CDR2 SQIVND (reference sequence). The CDR3 is CASSRRTSGGAPAKNIQYF. The CDR3 nucleotides are TGTGCCAGTAGTAGAAGAACTAGCGGGGGGGCTCCGGCCAAAAACATTCAGTACTTC.

This chain joins TRBV30 and TRBJ1-5; D is unresolved. Germline loops: CDR1 GTSNPN, CDR2 SVGIG (reference sequence). The CDR3 has 13 residues. The germline V and J ends were trimmed by 3 bases and 6 bases, with 12 bases remaining between them. CDR3 protein: CAWSPSLGQPQHF. The CDR3 coding sequence is TGTGCCTGGAGCCCATCACTCGGTCAGCCCCAGCATTTT.

The chain has TRBV4-1 and TRBJ2-5; D is uncertain. Germline V gives CDR1 MGHRA, CDR2 YSYEKL. V dropped 2 bases and J dropped 5 bases, with 6 bases sitting between them. The CDR3 length is 12 residues. The CDR3 DNA reads as TGCGCCAGCAGCCAAAGCCGGGAGACCCAGTACTTC. The encoded protein is CASSQSRETQYF.